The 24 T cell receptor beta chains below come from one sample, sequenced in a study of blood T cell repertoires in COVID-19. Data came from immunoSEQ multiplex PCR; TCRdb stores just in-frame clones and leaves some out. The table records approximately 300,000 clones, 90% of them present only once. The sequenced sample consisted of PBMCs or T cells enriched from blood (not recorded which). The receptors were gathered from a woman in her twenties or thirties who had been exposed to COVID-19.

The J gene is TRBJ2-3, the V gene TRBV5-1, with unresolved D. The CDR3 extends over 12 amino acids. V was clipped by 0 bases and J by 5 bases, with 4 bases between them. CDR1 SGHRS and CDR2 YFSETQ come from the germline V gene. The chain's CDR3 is CASSLVGDTQYF. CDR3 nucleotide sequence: TGCGCCAGCAGCTTGGTCGGAGATACGCAGTATTTT.

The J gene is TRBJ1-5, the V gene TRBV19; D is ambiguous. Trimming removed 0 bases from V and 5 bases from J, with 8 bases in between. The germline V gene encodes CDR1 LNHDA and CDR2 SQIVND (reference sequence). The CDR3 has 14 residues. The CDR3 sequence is CASSIERGDQPQHF. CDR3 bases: TGTGCCAGTAGTATAGAGAGAGGTGATCAGCCCCAGCATTTT.

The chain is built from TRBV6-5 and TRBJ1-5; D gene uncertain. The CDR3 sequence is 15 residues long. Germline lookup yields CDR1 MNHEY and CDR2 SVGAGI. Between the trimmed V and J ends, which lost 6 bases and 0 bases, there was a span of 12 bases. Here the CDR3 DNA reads TGTGCCAGCAGGCGGGTTCTGAATAGCAATCAGCCCCAGCATTTT. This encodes CASRRVLNSNQPQHF.

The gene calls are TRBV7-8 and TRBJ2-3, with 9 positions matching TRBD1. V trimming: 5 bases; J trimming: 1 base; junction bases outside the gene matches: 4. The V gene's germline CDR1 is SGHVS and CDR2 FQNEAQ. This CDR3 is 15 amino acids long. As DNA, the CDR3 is TGTGCCAGCAGCGCCTACAGGGGGCGCACAGATACGCAGTATTTT. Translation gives CASSAYRGRTDTQYF. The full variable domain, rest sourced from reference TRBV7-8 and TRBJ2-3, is GAGVSQSPRYKVAKRGQDVALRCDPISGHVSLFWYQQALGQGPEFLTYFQNEAQLDKSGLPSDRFFAERPEGSVSTLKIQRTQQEDSAVYLCASSAYRGRTDTQYFGPGTRLTVL.

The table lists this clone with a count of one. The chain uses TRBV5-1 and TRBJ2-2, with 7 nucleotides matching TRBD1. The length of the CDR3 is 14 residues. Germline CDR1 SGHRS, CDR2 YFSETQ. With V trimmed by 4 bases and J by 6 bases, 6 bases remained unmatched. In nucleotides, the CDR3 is TGCGCCAGCAGCCCCGGGACAGTATCCGGGGAGCTGTTTTTT. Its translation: CASSPGTVSGELFF.

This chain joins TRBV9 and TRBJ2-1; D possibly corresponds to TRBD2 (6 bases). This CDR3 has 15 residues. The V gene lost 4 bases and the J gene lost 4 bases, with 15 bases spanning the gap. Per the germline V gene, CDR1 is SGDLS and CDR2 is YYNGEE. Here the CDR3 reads CASSTEGTYYNEQFF. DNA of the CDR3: TGTGCCAGCAGCACAGAGGGGACTTATTACAATGAGCAGTTCTTC. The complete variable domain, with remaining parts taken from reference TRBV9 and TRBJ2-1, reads DSGVTQTPKHLITATGQRVTLRCSPRSGDLSVYWYQQSLDQGLQFLIQYYNGEERAKGNILERFSAQQFPDLHSELNLSSLELGDSALYFCASSTEGTYYNEQFFGPGTRLTVL.

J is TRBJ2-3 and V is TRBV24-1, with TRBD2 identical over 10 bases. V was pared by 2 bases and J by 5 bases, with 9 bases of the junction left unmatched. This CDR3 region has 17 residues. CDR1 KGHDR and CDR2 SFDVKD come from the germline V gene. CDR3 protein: CATSDSISGGAGDTQYF. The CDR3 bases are TGTGCCACCAGTGATTCCATAAGCGGGGGGGCGGGAGATACGCAGTATTTT.

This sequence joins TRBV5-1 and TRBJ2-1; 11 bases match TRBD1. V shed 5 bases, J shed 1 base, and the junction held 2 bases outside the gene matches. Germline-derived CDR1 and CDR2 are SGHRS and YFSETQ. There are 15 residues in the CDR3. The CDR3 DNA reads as TGCGCCAGCAGGGGGACAGGGGGATCCTACAATGAGCAGTTCTTC. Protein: CASRGTGGSYNEQFF.

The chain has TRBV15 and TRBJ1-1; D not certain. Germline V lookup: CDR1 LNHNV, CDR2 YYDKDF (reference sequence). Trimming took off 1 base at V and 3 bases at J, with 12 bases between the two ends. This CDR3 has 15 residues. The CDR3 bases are TGTGCCACCAGCAGAGGTGCTATGGAGGACACTGAAGCTTTCTTT. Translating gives CATSRGAMEDTEAFF.

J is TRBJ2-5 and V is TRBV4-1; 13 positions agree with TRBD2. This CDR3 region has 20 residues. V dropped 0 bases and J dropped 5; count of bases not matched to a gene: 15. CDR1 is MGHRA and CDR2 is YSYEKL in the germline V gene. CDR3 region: CASSQDRGLAGDVAGETQYF. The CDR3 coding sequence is TGCGCCAGCAGCCAAGATCGCGGACTAGCGGGGGATGTCGCGGGGGAGACCCAGTACTTC.

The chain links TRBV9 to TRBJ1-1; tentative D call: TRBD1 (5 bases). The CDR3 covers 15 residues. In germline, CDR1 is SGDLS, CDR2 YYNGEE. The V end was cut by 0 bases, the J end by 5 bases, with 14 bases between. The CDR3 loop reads CASSVGRAGGTEAFF. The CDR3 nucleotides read TGTGCCAGCAGCGTAGGAAGGGCCGGGGGGACTGAAGCTTTCTTT.

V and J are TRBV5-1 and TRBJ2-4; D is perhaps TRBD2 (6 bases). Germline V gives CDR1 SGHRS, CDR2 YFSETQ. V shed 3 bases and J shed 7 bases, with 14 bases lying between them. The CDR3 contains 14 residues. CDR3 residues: CASSSDLGGNIQYF. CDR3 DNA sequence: TGCGCCAGCAGCTCCGACTTGGGAGGCAACATTCAGTACTTC.

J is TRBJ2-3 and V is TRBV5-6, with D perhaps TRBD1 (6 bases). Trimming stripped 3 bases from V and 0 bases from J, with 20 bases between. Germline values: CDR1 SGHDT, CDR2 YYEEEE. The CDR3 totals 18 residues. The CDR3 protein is CASSYRVRGGTSTDTQYF. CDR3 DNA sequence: TGTGCCAGCAGCTATAGGGTACGAGGGGGAACTAGCACAGATACGCAGTATTTT.

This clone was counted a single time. The CDR3 region has the DNA TGTGCCAGCAGTGGGAGGGGGCCATATGAGCAGTACTTC. Protein product: CASSGRGPYEQYF. V gene TRBV2 combines with J gene TRBJ2-7, with a possible D match to TRBD1 (7 bases). Looked up from germline, CDR1 is SNHLY and CDR2 is FYNNEI. This CDR3 spans 13 amino acids. Trimming removed 4 bases at V and 7 bases at J, with 14 bases between.

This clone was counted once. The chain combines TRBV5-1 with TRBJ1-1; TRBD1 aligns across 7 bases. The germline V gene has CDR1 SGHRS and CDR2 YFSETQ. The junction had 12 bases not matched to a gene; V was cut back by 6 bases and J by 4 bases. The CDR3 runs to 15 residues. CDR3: CASTGDSGAFTEAFF. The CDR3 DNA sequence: TGCGCCAGCACCGGGGACAGTGGAGCCTTCACTGAAGCTTTCTTT.

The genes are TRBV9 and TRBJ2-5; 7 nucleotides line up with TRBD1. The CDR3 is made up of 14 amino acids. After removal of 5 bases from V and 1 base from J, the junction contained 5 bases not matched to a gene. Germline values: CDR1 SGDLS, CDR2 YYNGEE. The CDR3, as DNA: TGTGCCAGCAGTGAGAGGGGGCTCCAAGAGACCCAGTACTTC. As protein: CASSERGLQETQYF.

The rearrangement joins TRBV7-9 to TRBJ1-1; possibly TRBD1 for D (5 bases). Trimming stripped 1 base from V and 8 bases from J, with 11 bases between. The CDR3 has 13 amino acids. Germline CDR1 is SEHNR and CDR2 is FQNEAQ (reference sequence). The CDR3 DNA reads TGTGCCAGCAGCTTAGGAGGAGGGGTGGAAGCTTTCTTT. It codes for CASSLGGGVEAFF.

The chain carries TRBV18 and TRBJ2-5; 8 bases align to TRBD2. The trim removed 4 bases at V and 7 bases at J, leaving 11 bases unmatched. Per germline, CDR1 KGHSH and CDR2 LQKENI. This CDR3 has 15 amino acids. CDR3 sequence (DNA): TGTGCCAGCTCACTACAGGGACTAGTCTCAGGGACCCAGTACTTC. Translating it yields CASSLQGLVSGTQYF.

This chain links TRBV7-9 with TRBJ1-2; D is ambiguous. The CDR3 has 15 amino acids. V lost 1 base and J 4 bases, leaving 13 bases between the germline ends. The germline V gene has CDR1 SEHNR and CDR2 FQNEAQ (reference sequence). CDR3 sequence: CASSLEVFGGYGYTF. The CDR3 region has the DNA TGTGCCAGCAGCTTAGAAGTGTTTGGAGGCTATGGCTACACCTTC.

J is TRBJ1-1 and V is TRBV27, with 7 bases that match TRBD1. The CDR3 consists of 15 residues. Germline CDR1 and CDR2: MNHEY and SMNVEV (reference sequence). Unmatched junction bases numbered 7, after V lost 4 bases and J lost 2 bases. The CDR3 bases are TGTGCCAGCAGTTCGACAGGGACATTAAACACTGAAGCTTTCTTT. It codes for CASSSTGTLNTEAFF.

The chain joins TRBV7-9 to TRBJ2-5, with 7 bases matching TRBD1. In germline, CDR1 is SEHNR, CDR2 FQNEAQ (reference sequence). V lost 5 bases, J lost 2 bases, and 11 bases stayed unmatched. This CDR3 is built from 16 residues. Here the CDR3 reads CASSPNSGTDQETQYF. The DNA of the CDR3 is TGTGCCAGCAGCCCTAACTCCGGGACAGATCAAGAGACCCAGTACTTC.

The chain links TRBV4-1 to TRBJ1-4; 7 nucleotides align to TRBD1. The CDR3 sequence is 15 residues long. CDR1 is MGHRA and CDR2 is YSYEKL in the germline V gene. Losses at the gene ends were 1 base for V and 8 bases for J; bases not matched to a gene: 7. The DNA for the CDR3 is TGCGCCAGCAGCCAAGTACAGGGGAGGAGCGAAAAACTGTTTTTT. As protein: CASSQVQGRSEKLFF.

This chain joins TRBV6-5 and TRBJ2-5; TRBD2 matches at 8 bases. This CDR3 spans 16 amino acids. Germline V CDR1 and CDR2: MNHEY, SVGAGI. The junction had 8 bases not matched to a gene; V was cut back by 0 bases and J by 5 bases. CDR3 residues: CASSYSILAGWETQYF. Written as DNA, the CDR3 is TGTGCCAGCAGTTACTCGATATTAGCGGGGTGGGAGACCCAGTACTTC.

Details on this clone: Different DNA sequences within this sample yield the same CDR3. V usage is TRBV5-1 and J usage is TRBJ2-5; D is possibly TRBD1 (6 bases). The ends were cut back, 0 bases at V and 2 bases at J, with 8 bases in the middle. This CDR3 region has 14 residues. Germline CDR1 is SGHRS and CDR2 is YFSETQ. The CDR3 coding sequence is TGCGCCAGCAGCTTGGCTCAGGGGCAAGAGACCCAGTACTTC. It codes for CASSLAQGQETQYF.